Presented here are 24 T cell receptor beta chains from one specimen sequenced in a study of T cells in Graves' hyperthyroidism and ophthalmopathy. It was RNA transcripts that yielded the amplified TCR beta CDR3 regions. When the TCR CDR3 underwent first-round RT-PCR, the HTBI primer set was used. TCRdb reanalysed the multiplex PCR reads using MiXCR and keeps one entry per CDR3 protein. The sample has approximately 370,000 distinct CDR3 sequences, about 18% seen once; the top ten hold 34%. Sequencing was performed on blood. Every receptor here comes from a young woman with Graves' hyperthyroidism that later progressed to Graves' ophthalmopathy.

This clonotype was seen at least ten times. This chain joins TRBV11-2 and TRBJ1-2; a weak D match, TRBD1 (6 bases). CDR1 is SGHAT and CDR2 is FQNNGV in the germline V gene. The CDR3 runs to 16 residues. V lost 4 bases and J 5 bases, leaving 20 bases between the germline ends. CDR3 nucleotide sequence: TGTGCCAGCAGCTCCCTACAGGGACGAACCCCTTATGGCTACACCTTC. Translating gives CASSSLQGRTPYGYTF.

This clonotype came up many times. The rearrangement links TRBV29-1 to TRBJ2-7; tentatively, D is TRBD2 (5 bases). The germline CDR1 and CDR2 sequences are SQVTM and ANQGSEA. V lost 1 base, J lost 2 bases, and 6 bases lay in between. The CDR3 covers 12 residues. The CDR3: CSVEAGTYEQYF. CDR3 DNA sequence: TGCAGCGTTGAAGCCGGGACCTACGAGCAGTACTTC.

The sample holds many counts of this clonotype. The chain links TRBV11-3 to TRBJ1-4; D remains ambiguous. Germline CDR1 is SGHNT and CDR2 is YENEEA. The length of the CDR3 is 15 residues. Deletions cut 5 bases from V and 3 bases from J, with 13 bases between. CDR3 sequence (DNA): TGTGCCAGCAGCGGGATTGGGCCGCCTAATGAAAAACTGTTTTTT. Its protein is CASSGIGPPNEKLFF.

The sample holds many counts of this clonotype. The CDR3 DNA follows: TGTGCCAGCAGCTTCGGCCCGACCGGGACAGGGAGGGGCTACACCTTC. Translation: CASSFGPTGTGRGYTF. The chain links TRBV7-9 to TRBJ1-2; 9 bases are a match to TRBD1. Germline-derived CDR1 and CDR2 are SEHNR and FQNEAQ (reference sequence). The CDR3 consists of 16 residues. Germline trimming cut 3 bases from V and 8 bases from J; bases unmatched to any gene: 13.

The V call is TRBV6-2 or TRBV6-3, the J call TRBJ2-1; the D gene is possibly TRBD2 (6 bases). Germline V lookup: CDR1 MNHEY, CDR2 SVGEGT. Trimming removed 5 bases from V and 4 bases from J, with 12 bases in between. CDR3 length equals 14 residues. The CDR3 reads CASSRGGPYNEQFF. The CDR3 DNA sequence: TGTGCCAGCAGTCGCGGAGGGCCGTACAATGAGCAGTTCTTC.

A word on this clonotype: A much larger clonotype is one base distant, so this may be a read error. The rearrangement joins TRBV11-2 to TRBJ2-7; either TRBD1 or TRBD2 may fit D (6 bases each). The V end was cut by 5 bases, the J end by 5 bases, with 16 bases between. The CDR3 runs to 14 residues. Per germline, CDR1 SGHAT and CDR2 FQNNGV. The CDR3, as DNA: TGTGCCAGCAGCCCCCGGAGGGGGATGAACGAGCAGTACTTC. It specifies CASSPRRGMNEQYF.

This clonotype was found a few times. This sequence joins TRBV20-1 and TRBJ2-1, with 12 bases that match TRBD1. With V trimmed by 1 base and J by 8 bases, 15 bases remained unmatched. The CDR3 has 18 amino acids. Per the germline V gene, CDR1 is DFQATT and CDR2 is SNEGSKA (reference sequence). CDR3 nucleotide sequence: TGCAGTGCTAGAGGGATAAGGAGCGGGACAGGGGGCATCTATGAGCAGTTCTTC. Encoded protein: CSARGIRSGTGGIYEQFF.

The chain links TRBV10-3 to TRBJ2-7, with a tentative D call TRBD1 (7 bases). V dropped 1 base and J dropped 2 bases, with 12 bases sitting between them. There are 15 residues in the CDR3. Germline-derived CDR1 and CDR2 are ENHRY and SYGVKD. CDR3 residues: CAISELAGGTYEQYF. As DNA, the CDR3 is TGTGCCATCAGTGAGTTAGCAGGGGGGACCTACGAGCAGTACTTC.

This clonotype was recorded at least ten times. The V and J genes are TRBV20-1 and TRBJ2-2, with D hard to call. Trimming shortened V by 0 bases and J by 1 base, and 9 bases separated the two germline ends. Germline CDR1 DFQATT, CDR2 SNEGSKA (reference sequence). The CDR3 has 15 amino acids. CDR3 loop: CSARDLSVNTGELFF. The CDR3 DNA reads TGCAGTGCTAGAGATCTCTCGGTGAACACCGGGGAGCTGTTTTTT.

This rearrangement joins TRBV30 to TRBJ2-5, with D possibly matching TRBD1 (5 bases). Looked up from germline, CDR1 is GTSNPN and CDR2 is SVGIG (reference sequence). Trimming pared 4 bases from V and 0 bases from J, leaving 12 bases between. This CDR3 has 14 amino acids. The CDR3 nucleotides read TGTGCCTGGATGGGAAGGGGTTACCAAGAGACCCAGTACTTC. The encoded protein is CAWMGRGYQETQYF.

This clonotype was counted many times. The chain employs TRBV6-1 and TRBJ1-4, with D unresolved. Germline-derived CDR1 and CDR2 are MNHNS and SASEGT. V gave up 6 bases and J gave up 6 bases, with 14 bases separating them. The CDR3 contains 14 residues. This CDR3 reads CASSSGSAYEKLFF. The CDR3 DNA sequence: TGTGCCAGCAGCTCAGGCTCAGCTTATGAAAAACTGTTTTTT.

This rearrangement joins TRBV19 to TRBJ1-2; D not certain. V was trimmed by 4 bases and J by 4 bases, leaving 13 bases between them. The CDR3 totals 14 residues. Germline CDR1 is LNHDA and CDR2 is SQIVND (reference sequence). CDR3 nucleotides: TGTGCCAGTAGTACTGCCTCGATATCCTATGGCTACACCTTC. Residues: CASSTASISYGYTF.

Ten or more counts support this clonotype. The chain has TRBV6-5 and TRBJ1-5; D is ambiguous. This CDR3 region has 11 residues. Germline V gene data show CDR1 as MNHEY and CDR2 as SVGAGI. V was shortened by 2 bases and J by 15 bases, with 11 bases between the two germline ends. The CDR3 DNA follows: TGTGCCAGCAGTTACGCACAAACTGCGCATTTT. This codes for CASSYAQTAHF.

There are many counts of this clonotype. The gene calls are TRBV11-2 and TRBJ2-7, with D possibly being TRBD2 (5 bases). CDR1 and CDR2 from the germline V gene are SGHAT and FQNNGV. The CDR3 contains 14 residues. The V gene lost 5 bases and the J gene lost 6 bases, with 17 bases spanning the gap. DNA of the CDR3: TGTGCCAGCAGCCCCATTGTGGAGGCCGGCGAGCAGTACTTC. Translation gives CASSPIVEAGEQYF.

The chain links TRBV6-5 to TRBJ2-1; 11 bases align to TRBD2. CDR1 MNHEY and CDR2 SVGAGI come from the germline V gene. V was clipped by 2 bases and J by 3 bases; unmatched bases: 0. The CDR3 totals 15 residues. CDR3: CASSYGLAGYNEQFF. As DNA, the CDR3 is TGTGCCAGCAGTTACGGACTAGCGGGCTACAATGAGCAGTTCTTC.

The chain employs TRBV27 and TRBJ1-2; D uncertain. Germline V gene lookup returns CDR1 MNHEY and CDR2 SMNVEV (reference sequence). This CDR3 region has 15 residues. V lost 3 bases and J lost 4, with 15 bases in between. CDR3: CASSFGWANGYGYTF. CDR3 sequence (DNA): TGTGCCAGCAGTTTCGGGTGGGCTAACGGCTATGGCTACACCTTC.

This clonotype occurred many times. This sequence joins TRBV3-1 and TRBJ2-1; perhaps TRBD1 as D (6 bases). The CDR3 has 14 residues. V gave up 2 bases and J gave up 10 bases, with 15 bases separating them. CDR1 and CDR2 from the germline V gene are LGHDT and YNNKEL (reference sequence). CDR3 sequence reads: CASSQSQGLGEQFF. The CDR3 DNA sequence: TGTGCCAGCAGCCAATCCCAGGGGCTTGGGGAGCAGTTCTTC.

In DNA form, the CDR3 reads TGTGCCAGCAGCCCCGTTTTTCCTTCGGGACAGGATTTCTTCGGCGAGCAGTACTTC. As protein: CASSPVFPSGQDFFGEQYF. The chain uses TRBV7-8 and TRBJ2-7; TRBD1 aligns across 8 bases. The V gene's germline CDR1 is SGHVS and CDR2 FQNEAQ. This CDR3 has 19 residues. Germline trimming cut 5 bases from V and 6 bases from J; bases unmatched to any gene: 24.

The table lists this clonotype with many counts. The V call is TRBV27, the J call TRBJ1-4, with D tentatively TRBD1 (5 bases). Trimming cost V 3 bases and J 3 bases, with 11 bases left between them. Germline V gives CDR1 MNHEY, CDR2 SMNVEV (reference sequence). The CDR3 has 15 amino acids. The CDR3 DNA follows: TGTGCCAGCAGTTTTAGAGGGGCTTCTAATGAAAAACTGTTTTTT. This encodes CASSFRGASNEKLFF.

The V call is TRBV6-1, the J call TRBJ2-3; 7 positions match TRBD1. Germline V CDR1 and CDR2: MNHNS, SASEGT. The CDR3 loop spans 20 amino acids. V lost 2 bases and J lost 0; bases outside the gene matches: 17. CDR3 nucleotides: TGTGCCAGCAGTGAATGGATAGGGGGCCTAGCATCCTCTAGCACAGATACGCAGTATTTT. Its translation: CASSEWIGGLASSSTDTQYF.

The chain employs TRBV13 and TRBJ2-7; 8 positions match TRBD2. CDR1 is PRHDT, CDR2 FYEKMQ, per germline (reference sequence). CDR3 size: 12 residues. V was pared by 6 bases and J by 7 bases, with 5 bases of the junction left unmatched. In nucleotides, the CDR3 is TGTGCCAGCAGTTCTGGCGGGGGGGAGCAGTACTTC. It translates to CASSSGGGEQYF.

This clonotype has just a few counts. The CDR3 nucleotides read TGCGCCAGCAAACGGGACAGGCCCTCCTACGAGCAGTACTTC. It specifies CASKRDRPSYEQYF. The rearrangement joins TRBV5-1 to TRBJ2-7; 8 nucleotides line up with TRBD1. Germline V lookup: CDR1 SGHRS, CDR2 YFSETQ. The CDR3 is 14 residues long. V was clipped by 6 bases and J by 0 bases; unmatched bases: 5.

This chain uses TRBV20-1 with TRBJ1-5; D may be TRBD1 (5 bases). V lost 3 bases, J lost 7 bases, and 10 bases lay in between. CDR1 and CDR2 from the germline V gene are DFQATT and SNEGSKA (reference sequence). The length of the CDR3 is 12 residues. This CDR3 is CSARAGSQPQHF. CDR3 nucleotides: TGCAGTGCTAGGGCAGGGAGCCAGCCCCAGCATTTT.

This chain connects TRBV10-3 to TRBJ2-3; 10 bases fit TRBD2. The trim removed 6 bases at V and 0 bases at J, leaving 3 bases unmatched. The CDR3 has 15 amino acids. The germline gives CDR1 ENHRY, CDR2 SYGVKD. CDR3 in DNA: TGTGCCATCAGAACTAGCGGGATAAGCACAGATACGCAGTATTTT. It is translated as CAIRTSGISTDTQYF.